The 27 T cell receptor beta chains below come from one sample, sequenced in a study of blood T cell repertoires in COVID-19. Profiling relied on immunoSEQ multiplex PCR, and the TCRdb table lists in-frame clones only, not all of them. The data hold under 200,000 clones, with about 86% observed a single time. Sequenced material: peripheral blood. The receptors shown here come from a man younger than 35 with active or convalescent COVID-19.

The chain recombines TRBV2 with TRBJ1-1; D may be TRBD1 (6 bases). CDR3 length equals 13 residues. Germline CDR1 is SNHLY and CDR2 is FYNNEI. The germline V and J ends were trimmed by 6 bases and 5 bases, with 13 bases remaining between them. The CDR3 is CASRSEGETEAFF. Here the CDR3 DNA reads TGTGCCAGCAGGTCAGAGGGGGAAACTGAAGCTTTCTTT.

This sequence joins TRBV19 and TRBJ1-5, with D perhaps TRBD1 (6 bases). Looked up from germline, CDR1 is LNHDA and CDR2 is SQIVND (reference sequence). This CDR3 is built from 17 residues. The V and J ends lost 7 bases and 2 bases respectively, with 21 bases between them. CDR3 DNA sequence: TGTGCCAGTACCCCTCGGGGGGCGGTCATGGGCAATCAGCCCCAGCATTTT. Protein: CASTPRGAVMGNQPQHF.

The chain recombines TRBV13 with TRBJ2-1, with TRBD1 identical over 7 bases. This CDR3 has 16 amino acids. The germline V gene encodes CDR1 PRHDT and CDR2 FYEKMQ (reference sequence). With 3 bases clipped from V and 4 bases from J, the junction kept 9 bases outside the gene matches. The CDR3 is CASSFYQGEIYNEQFF. CDR3 sequence (DNA): TGTGCCAGCAGCTTTTACCAGGGGGAAATTTACAATGAGCAGTTCTTC.

The rearrangement uses TRBV7-9 and TRBJ2-1; the match to TRBD2 covers 7 bases. V dropped 0 bases and J dropped 12; count of bases not matched to a gene: 11. From germline, CDR1 is SEHNR and CDR2 FQNEAQ (reference sequence). There are 15 residues in the CDR3. The CDR3 region is CASSLAGIVGLWQFF. The CDR3 DNA sequence: TGTGCCAGCAGCTTAGCGGGGATTGTGGGACTATGGCAGTTCTTC.

The chain has TRBV28 and TRBJ1-6; D remains unclear. The germline V gene has CDR1 MDHEN and CDR2 SYDVKM. The V end was cut by 6 bases, the J end by 0 bases, with 9 bases between. This CDR3 has 15 residues. This CDR3 reads CASRPSSSYNSPLHF. As DNA, the CDR3 is TGTGCCAGCAGACCCTCGAGCTCCTATAATTCACCCCTCCACTTT. Looking up the rest from reference TRBV28 and TRBJ1-6 gives the full variable domain: DVKVTQSSRYLVKRTGEKVFLECVQDMDHENMFWYRQDPGLGLRLIYFSYDVKMKEKGDIPEGYSVSREKKERFSLILESASTNQTSMYLCASRPSSSYNSPLHFGNGTRLTVT.

The chain employs TRBV15 and TRBJ2-3; 9 nucleotides agree with TRBD2. This CDR3 has 15 residues. J gave up 4 bases and V 5 bases, and 7 bases lay outside the gene matches. Germline CDR1 LNHNV, CDR2 YYDKDF (reference sequence). The DNA of the CDR3 is TGTGCCACCAGCTCCACCAGGACTAGCGCAGATACGCAGTATTTT. Residues: CATSSTRTSADTQYF.

The chain uses TRBV2 and TRBJ1-5, with 8 bases fitting TRBD1. J gave up 6 bases and V 8 bases, and 3 bases lay outside the gene matches. CDR1 is SNHLY, CDR2 FYNNEI, per germline. This CDR3 has 12 amino acids. DNA of the CDR3: TGTGCCAGCGACAGGGGAGGTCAGCCCCAGCATTTT. It codes for CASDRGGQPQHF.

The chain carries TRBV12-3 or TRBV12-4 and TRBJ1-1, with TRBD1 as a possible D gene (5 bases). The ends were cut back, 2 bases at V and 5 bases at J, with 6 bases in the middle. CDR3 length: 12 amino acids. CDR3 sequence (DNA): TGTGCCAGCAGTTTAAAGGGGACTGAAGCTTTCTTT. This encodes CASSLKGTEAFF.

The V and J genes are TRBV3-1 (or the pseudogene TRBV3-2) and TRBJ2-5; tentative D call: TRBD2 (5 bases). CDR3 length equals 13 residues. Germline-derived CDR1 and CDR2 are LGHDT and YNNKEL (reference sequence). Trimming cost V 7 bases and J 3 bases, with 12 bases left between them. The CDR3 loop reads CASIPAAEETQYF. DNA of the CDR3: TGTGCCAGCATTCCAGCGGCGGAAGAGACCCAGTACTTC.

The V and J genes are TRBV25-1 and TRBJ1-6, with TRBD1 identical over 9 bases. From germline, CDR1 is MGHDK and CDR2 SYGVNS. The V gene end was trimmed by 7 bases and the J gene end by 8 bases; junction bases not matched to a gene: 3. The CDR3 runs 13 residues. The CDR3 here is CASMGQGYSPLHF. DNA of the CDR3: TGTGCCAGCATGGGACAGGGATATTCACCCCTCCACTTT.

This clone was counted a single time. The chain joins TRBV6-5 to TRBJ2-1; 9 bases agree with TRBD2. Per germline, CDR1 MNHEY and CDR2 SVGAGI. V was pared by 7 bases and J by 7 bases, with 5 bases of the junction left unmatched. The CDR3 sequence is 13 residues long. CDR3 residues: CASIPTSGNEQFF. The CDR3 bases are TGTGCCAGCATTCCCACTAGCGGGAATGAGCAGTTCTTC.

The chain uses TRBV11-2 and TRBJ1-6; 7 bases fit TRBD1. After removal of 7 bases from V and 9 bases from J, the junction contained 6 bases not matched to a gene. The germline V gene has CDR1 SGHAT and CDR2 FQNNGV. The CDR3 extends over 13 amino acids. CDR3 residues: CASTSTGVSPLHF. CDR3 nucleotides: TGTGCCAGCACCTCAACAGGGGTTTCACCCCTCCACTTT.

This rearrangement joins TRBV2 to TRBJ2-4; TRBD1 agrees at 7 bases. Per germline, CDR1 SNHLY and CDR2 FYNNEI. The ends lost 4 bases at V and 7 bases at J; junction bases unmatched: 4. The CDR3 has 13 amino acids. The CDR3 is CASSGQDRNIQYF. The CDR3 nucleotides read TGTGCCAGCAGTGGGCAGGACAGGAACATTCAGTACTTC. Using reference TRBV2 and TRBJ2-4 for the parts outside the CDR3, the full variable domain is EPEVTQTPSHQVTQMGQEVILRCVPISNHLYFYWYRQILGQKVEFLVSFYNNEISEKSEIFDDQFSVERPDGSNFTLKIRSTKLEDSAMYFCASSGQDRNIQYFGAGTRLSVL.

This clone turned up a few times. V is TRBV6-5 and J is TRBJ2-5; D ambiguous. The CDR3 spans 13 residues. The V end was cut by 7 bases, the J end by 1 base, with 10 bases between. Germline V gene data show CDR1 as MNHEY and CDR2 as SVGAGI. CDR3 in DNA: TGTGCCAGCACTTCAGATTTCCAAGAGACCCAGTACTTC. Translated: CASTSDFQETQYF.

The chain uses TRBV6-5 and TRBJ1-3; 9 bases align to TRBD1. This CDR3 comprises 16 residues. J was trimmed by 2 bases and V by 4 bases; bases with no gene match: 6. CDR1 and CDR2 from the germline V gene are MNHEY and SVGAGI. In DNA form, the CDR3 reads TGTGCCAGCAGTTCCAACTACAGGGGGCCTGGAAACACCATATATTTT. Translation: CASSSNYRGPGNTIYF.

This chain links TRBV11-3 with TRBJ2-1; no reliable D call. V lost 5 bases and J 3 bases, leaving 11 bases between the germline ends. The CDR3 has 14 residues. The germline gives CDR1 SGHNT, CDR2 YENEEA. CDR3 residues: CASSEKVSYNEQFF. The DNA for the CDR3 is TGTGCCAGCAGCGAAAAAGTTAGCTACAATGAGCAGTTCTTC.

This CDR3 is CASSLASAGELFF. The CDR3, as DNA: TGTGCCAGCAGTTTGGCTAGCGCCGGGGAGCTGTTTTTT. V is TRBV12-3 or TRBV12-4 and J is TRBJ2-2; weak D call: TRBD2 (6 bases). This CDR3 has 13 amino acids. The V gene lost 3 bases and the J gene lost 6 bases, with 8 bases spanning the gap.

This sequence joins TRBV24-1 and TRBJ1-5; 7 bases map to TRBD1. Per germline, CDR1 KGHDR and CDR2 SFDVKD. There are 12 residues in the CDR3. V gave up 7 bases and J gave up 7 bases; unmatched junction bases: 3. For the CDR3, the DNA is TGTGCCACCAGCACAGGGGCACAGCCCCAGCATTTT. Encoded protein: CATSTGAQPQHF.

The rearrangement uses TRBV19 and TRBJ2-1, with 9 bases matching TRBD2. CDR1 and CDR2 (germline): LNHDA, SQIVND (reference sequence). V lost 1 base to trimming and J lost 0 bases; unmatched junction nucleotides: 1. CDR3 length: 16 amino acids. CDR3 coding DNA: TGTGCCAGTAGTATAGTTAGCGGGGGCTCCTACAATGAGCAGTTCTTC. Translating it yields CASSIVSGGSYNEQFF.

The V and J genes are TRBV3-1 (or the pseudogene TRBV3-2) and TRBJ2-5; 8 nucleotides agree with TRBD1. The CDR3 contains 12 residues. The germline V gene has CDR1 LGHDT and CDR2 YNNKEL (reference sequence). The J segment lost 3 bases and the V segment lost 6 bases, leaving 0 bases of the junction unmatched. DNA for the CDR3: TGTGCCAGCAGGGACAGGGAAGAGACCCAGTACTTC. It yields the protein CASRDREETQYF.

The chain links TRBV5-8 to TRBJ1-5; 9 positions agree with TRBD1. Germline CDR1 SGHTS, CDR2 YDEGEE. The CDR3 contains 16 residues. With 5 bases clipped from V and 1 base from J, the junction kept 7 bases outside the gene matches. The CDR3 sequence: CASSPTGGRSNQPQHF. CDR3 DNA sequence: TGTGCCAGCAGTCCCACAGGGGGCAGGAGCAATCAGCCCCAGCATTTT.

The rearrangement uses TRBV2 and TRBJ2-1, with D possibly matching TRBD2 (6 bases). The CDR3 length is 14 residues. Between the trimmed V and J ends, which lost 7 bases and 2 bases, there was a span of 12 bases. The germline CDR1 and CDR2 sequences are SNHLY and FYNNEI. CDR3 in amino acids: CASTWDSTYNEQFF. In DNA form, the CDR3 reads TGTGCCAGCACGTGGGACTCTACCTACAATGAGCAGTTCTTC.

This clone was picked up one time. One end of the junction is discordant with germline, which a read error may explain. V is TRBV7-9 and J is TRBJ2-2; 8 nucleotides agree with TRBD2. Germline V gene lookup returns CDR1 SEHNR and CDR2 FQNEAQ (reference sequence). CDR3 size: 16 residues. The CDR3 here is CASILAGQITTGELFF. CDR3 coding DNA: TGTGCCAGCATCTTAGCGGGGCAGATCACCACCGGGGAGCTGTTTTTT.

The chain has TRBV19 and TRBJ2-4; 7 bases are shared with TRBD2. This CDR3 comprises 13 residues. V lost 3 bases to trimming and J lost 8 bases; unmatched junction nucleotides: 4. Germline lookup yields CDR1 LNHDA and CDR2 SQIVND (reference sequence). CDR3 sequence (DNA): TGTGCCAGTAGTATGGGAGGGGTTGACATTCAGTACTTC. Its translation is CASSMGGVDIQYF.

The chain is built from TRBV28 and TRBJ1-6; tentative D call: TRBD1 (6 bases). The CDR3 has 10 residues. Germline assignment: CDR1 MDHEN and CDR2 SYDVKM. Written as DNA, the CDR3 is TGTGCAGCAGGGGATTCACCCCTCCACTTT. This translates into CAAGDSPLHF.

The genes are TRBV5-6 and TRBJ1-1; D may be TRBD1 (6 bases). Germline CDR1 reads SGHDT; CDR2 reads YYEEEE. V gave up 0 bases and J gave up 13 bases, with 13 bases separating them. The CDR3 has 12 residues. This chain's CDR3 is CASSLGQGPGFF. For the CDR3, the DNA is TGTGCCAGCAGCTTGGGCCAGGGGCCGGGTTTCTTT.

This clone was recorded once. The rearrangement links TRBV29-1 to TRBJ1-2, with 8 positions matching TRBD1. Per germline, CDR1 SQVTM and CDR2 ANQGSEA. The CDR3 runs to 14 residues. After removal of 4 bases from V and 0 bases from J, the junction contained 4 bases not matched to a gene. CDR3 in amino acids: CSVGGQASNYGYTF. The CDR3 bases are TGCAGCGTTGGGGGACAGGCTTCTAACTATGGCTACACCTTC. Using reference TRBV29-1 and TRBJ1-2 for the parts outside the CDR3, the full variable domain is SAVISQKPSRDICQRGTSLTIQCQVDSQVTMMFWYRQQPGQSLTLIATANQGSEATYESGFVIDKFPISRPNLTFSTLTVSNMSPEDSSIYLCSVGGQASNYGYTFGSGTRLTVV.